The 32 T cell receptor beta chains reported below all come from one sample, sequenced in a study of cytomegalovirus exposure and HLA in healthy donors. In the PCR, 60 Vbeta and 13 Jbeta primers were used. Profiled with immunoSEQ multiplex PCR; TCRdb holds only in-frame clones, not every one. Of 170,000 or so clones in the sample, about 81% are singletons; the top ten hold under 2.5%. Sample: PBMCs. Source of these receptors: a woman under 40 in good health and CMV-seronegative.

In DNA, the CDR3 is TGTGCCAGCAGTATGACAGGGGTGGGTGAAAAACTGTTTTTT. It specifies CASSMTGVGEKLFF. The chain has TRBV6-1 and TRBJ1-4; 8 bases fit TRBD1. This CDR3 spans 14 amino acids. Germline V gene sequence: CDR1 MNHNS, CDR2 SASEGT. V trimming: 5 bases; J trimming: 7 bases; junction bases outside the gene matches: 6.

This clone came up a few times. The genes are TRBV6-5 and TRBJ1-6; D remains unclear. V was cut by 5 bases and J by 9 bases, with 17 bases left in between. Germline V lookup: CDR1 MNHEY, CDR2 SVGAGI. This CDR3 is 15 amino acids long. The CDR3 reads CASSGLGGVSSPLHF. The CDR3 DNA is TGTGCCAGCAGTGGCCTTGGAGGAGTTAGTTCACCCCTCCACTTT.

The chain employs TRBV5-1 and TRBJ1-2; the match to TRBD1 covers 10 bases. The CDR3 loop spans 14 amino acids. The junction had 4 bases not matched to a gene; V was cut back by 4 bases and J by 4 bases. Looked up from germline, CDR1 is SGHRS and CDR2 is YFSETQ. The CDR3 sequence is CASSQGQGGYGYTF. CDR3 in DNA: TGCGCCAGCAGCCAAGGACAGGGGGGCTATGGCTACACCTTC.

J is TRBJ2-2 and V is TRBV11-2; D not certain. The germline V gene has CDR1 SGHAT and CDR2 FQNNGV. This CDR3 has 12 residues. Between the trimmed V and J ends, which lost 6 bases and 4 bases, there was a span of 6 bases. CDR3 DNA: TGTGCCAGCAGGCAGATCACCGGGGAGCTGTTTTTT. It encodes CASRQITGELFF.

This CDR3 is CASSLWRTGEGHEQYF. In nucleotides, the CDR3 is TGTGCCAGCAGCTTATGGCGGACAGGGGAGGGACACGAGCAGTACTTC. The chain links TRBV11-2 to TRBJ2-7, with 9 bases that match TRBD1. CDR3 length equals 16 residues. Germline V gene lookup returns CDR1 SGHAT and CDR2 FQNNGV. The ends lost 2 bases at V and 5 bases at J; junction bases unmatched: 10.

This chain joins TRBV6-5 and TRBJ1-4, with 7 positions matching TRBD1. This CDR3 spans 12 amino acids. Per the germline V gene, CDR1 is MNHEY and CDR2 is SVGAGI. J was trimmed by 7 bases and V by 10 bases; bases with no gene match: 6. DNA of the CDR3: TGTGCCACCAGGGGGGGGAGTGAAAAACTGTTTTTT. Its translation: CATRGGSEKLFF.

The CDR3, as DNA: TGTGCCAGCAGTTCCAGGGTGAACACTGAAGCTTTCTTT. It codes for CASSSRVNTEAFF. The rearrangement joins TRBV28 to TRBJ1-1; D perhaps matches TRBD1 (5 bases). CDR3 length: 13 residues. CDR1 is MDHEN, CDR2 SYDVKM, per germline. V shed 4 bases and J shed 0 bases, with 6 bases lying between them. Full variable domain (outside the CDR3, taken from reference TRBV28 and TRBJ1-1): DVKVTQSSRYLVKRTGEKVFLECVQDMDHENMFWYRQDPGLGLRLIYFSYDVKMKEKGDIPEGYSVSREKKERFSLILESASTNQTSMYLCASSSRVNTEAFFGQGTRLTVV.

The V call is TRBV5-8, the J call TRBJ2-2; the D gene is possibly TRBD2 (7 bases). This CDR3 contains 17 residues. Germline-derived CDR1 and CDR2 are SGHTS and YDEGEE. V was trimmed by 0 bases and J by 2 bases, leaving 14 bases between them. The CDR3 is CASSLVWGGPNTGELFF. The CDR3 coding sequence is TGTGCCAGCAGCTTGGTTTGGGGGGGCCCCAACACCGGGGAGCTGTTTTTT.

The chain joins TRBV28 to TRBJ2-7; TRBD2 matches 8 bases. The CDR3 covers 14 residues. The J segment lost 4 bases and the V segment lost 8 bases, leaving 10 bases of the junction unmatched. Germline loops: CDR1 MDHEN, CDR2 SYDVKM. The CDR3 bases are TGTGCCAGCCACTCTCGGGGGGGCTTTTACGAGCAGTACTTC. Its translation is CASHSRGGFYEQYF.

The J gene is TRBJ2-7, the V gene TRBV19, with D possibly being TRBD1 (5 bases). CDR1 is LNHDA and CDR2 is SQIVND in the germline V gene (reference sequence). V was trimmed by 3 bases and J by 1 base, leaving 10 bases between them. The CDR3 consists of 14 residues. The CDR3, as DNA: TGTGCCAGTAGTATCAGGGTAGAATCCTACGAGCAGTACTTC. Translating gives CASSIRVESYEQYF.

The rearrangement links TRBV4-2 to TRBJ2-7; no clear D. Trimming took 1 base from V and 6 from J, leaving 10 bases between them. The CDR3 loop spans 13 amino acids. Germline V lookup: CDR1 LGHNA, CDR2 YNFKEQ. The CDR3 here is CASSQVPRSEQYF. The CDR3 DNA reads TGTGCCAGCAGCCAAGTTCCGAGATCCGAGCAGTACTTC.

J is TRBJ2-7 and V is TRBV6-1; no firm D call. This CDR3 is built from 14 residues. V was trimmed by 4 bases and J by 6 bases, leaving 16 bases between them. Germline CDR1 and CDR2: MNHNS and SASEGT. CDR3 region: CASSVVEDMGEQYF. As DNA, the CDR3 is TGTGCCAGCAGTGTTGTGGAAGACATGGGCGAGCAGTACTTC.

The chain carries TRBV6-6 and TRBJ1-5; D not resolved. Germline values: CDR1 MNHNY, CDR2 SVGAGI (reference sequence). The CDR3 length is 15 residues. V was clipped by 2 bases and J by 4 bases, with 12 bases between them. In DNA, the CDR3 is TGTGCCAGCAGTTACACCTCTGACGGGAATCAGCCCCAGCATTTT. Translation gives CASSYTSDGNQPQHF.

The chain links TRBV5-4 to TRBJ2-5, with 7 positions matching TRBD1. V was pared by 4 bases and J by 2 bases, with 5 bases of the junction left unmatched. The CDR3 extends over 14 amino acids. Germline CDR1 is SGHNT and CDR2 is YYREEE (reference sequence). The CDR3 is CASSVDRAQETQYF. For the CDR3, the DNA is TGTGCCAGCAGCGTCGACAGGGCGCAAGAGACCCAGTACTTC.

The chain has TRBV2 and TRBJ2-2, with D hard to call. This CDR3 has 15 residues. The germline V gene has CDR1 SNHLY and CDR2 FYNNEI. V was pared by 8 bases and J by 0 bases, with 13 bases between. CDR3 nucleotides: TGTGCCAGCCGTCTCGACACCGCGAACACCGGGGAGCTGTTTTTT. Translating it yields CASRLDTANTGELFF.

V and J are TRBV7-6 and TRBJ2-5, with D possibly matching TRBD2 (5 bases). CDR3 length equals 16 residues. The germline CDR1 and CDR2 sequences are SGHVS and FNYEAQ. Trimming took 2 bases from V and 1 from J, leaving 14 bases between them. In DNA form, the CDR3 reads TGTGCCAGCAGCTTACGGGGTTCTATTTCCCAAGAGACCCAGTACTTC. Its protein product is CASSLRGSISQETQYF.

The gene calls are TRBV30 and TRBJ2-2; maybe TRBD1 (6 bases). This CDR3 region has 14 residues. Per germline, CDR1 GTSNPN and CDR2 SVGIG (reference sequence). The ends were cut back, 3 bases at V and 5 bases at J, with 13 bases in the middle. The chain's CDR3 is CAWRTGSGTGELFF. CDR3 DNA sequence: TGTGCCTGGAGAACAGGGTCGGGGACCGGGGAGCTGTTTTTT.

Comments on this clone: Other nucleotide sequences from this sample produce the same CDR3. The chain has TRBV19 and TRBJ1-5, with TRBD1 matching 11 bases. CDR1 is LNHDA, CDR2 SQIVND, per germline (reference sequence). This CDR3 has 14 amino acids. Trimming cost V 5 bases and J 5 bases; bases outside gene matches: 2. This CDR3 reads CASSGTGGDQPQHF. The CDR3 region has the DNA TGTGCCAGTAGTGGGACAGGGGGGGATCAGCCCCAGCATTTT.

This chain uses TRBV5-4 with TRBJ1-3; TRBD1 aligns across 7 bases. Germline CDR1 reads SGHNT; CDR2 reads YYREEE (reference sequence). CDR3 length: 16 amino acids. Losses at the gene ends were 4 bases for V and 4 bases for J; bases not matched to a gene: 11. The CDR3 DNA is TGTGCCAGCAGCCCATATGACCGGGACAGCGGAAACACCATATATTTT. The encoded protein is CASSPYDRDSGNTIYF.

The genes are TRBV7-2 and TRBJ2-3; 8 nucleotides agree with TRBD2. Germline CDR1 and CDR2: SGHTA and FQGNSA. The CDR3 runs to 15 residues. With 5 bases clipped from V and 2 bases from J, the junction kept 6 bases outside the gene matches. The CDR3 loop reads CASSRGLAYTDTQYF. In DNA form, the CDR3 reads TGTGCCAGCAGCCGAGGACTAGCCTACACAGATACGCAGTATTTT.

The chain has TRBV18 and TRBJ2-7; 7 bases map to TRBD1. Germline-derived CDR1 and CDR2 are KGHSH and LQKENI. The CDR3 has 13 amino acids. Losses at the gene ends were 5 bases for V and 3 bases for J; bases not matched to a gene: 4. As DNA, the CDR3 is TGTGCCAGCTCAAGAAGGGACAGCTACGAGCAGTACTTC. Translating gives CASSRRDSYEQYF.

The rearrangement uses TRBV21-1 and TRBJ2-1; the table's D call TRBD2 went unverified against the DNA. TRBV21-1 is a documented pseudogene. CDR3 length: 14 residues. CDR3 protein: CASRTSGGENEQFF. CDR3 in DNA: TGTGCCAGCAGGACTAGCGGGGGGGAGAATGAGCAGTTCTTC.

The chain is built from TRBV5-1 and TRBJ1-4; D is possibly TRBD1 (6 bases). CDR1 SGHRS and CDR2 YFSETQ come from the germline V gene. The V end lost 0 bases, the J end lost 8 bases, and 14 bases lay between the germline ends. This CDR3 has 15 residues. The CDR3 region has the DNA TGCGCCAGCAGCTTGGCCGGGTCCGGACAGGAAAAACTGTTTTTT. Residues: CASSLAGSGQEKLFF.

V is TRBV28 and J is TRBJ2-7, with a possible D match to TRBD1 (6 bases). Trimming shortened V by 8 bases and J by 0 bases, and 11 bases separated the two germline ends. CDR3 size: 13 residues. Germline CDR1 and CDR2: MDHEN and SYDVKM. CDR3 nucleotides: TGTGCCAGCGAGGACAGAGTCTCCTACGAGCAGTACTTC. It yields the protein CASEDRVSYEQYF.

In its sample, this clone was seen once. V is TRBV30 and J is TRBJ1-4; tentatively, D is TRBD1 (6 bases). V was pared by 1 base and J by 3 bases, with 21 bases between. Germline V gives CDR1 GTSNPN, CDR2 SVGIG (reference sequence). The CDR3 totals 18 residues. The CDR3 sequence: CAWSASDTGFGPNEKLFF. CDR3 coding DNA: TGTGCCTGGAGTGCCAGTGATACAGGGTTTGGACCTAATGAAAAACTGTTTTTT. The entire variable domain, with the rest obtained from reference TRBV30 and TRBJ1-4, is as follows: SQTIHQWPATLVQPVGSPLSLECTVEGTSNPNLYWYRQAAGRGLQLLFYSVGIGQISSEVPQNLSASRPQDRQFILSSKKLLLSDSGFYLCAWSASDTGFGPNEKLFFGSGTQLSVL.

The chain links TRBV7-2 to TRBJ1-1; the match to TRBD1 covers 11 bases. J gave up 5 bases and V 4 bases, and 12 bases lay outside the gene matches. CDR3 size: 17 residues. From germline, CDR1 is SGHTA and CDR2 FQGNSA. The CDR3 DNA follows: TGTGCCAGCAGCTCCCCCCATGGACAGGGGGCGATAACTGAAGCTTTCTTT. As protein: CASSSPHGQGAITEAFF.

V is TRBV5-1 and J is TRBJ2-5, with 11 bases matching TRBD2. Germline assignment: CDR1 SGHRS and CDR2 YFSETQ. CDR3 length: 15 amino acids. The ends lost 7 bases at V and 2 bases at J; junction bases unmatched: 7. The CDR3 loop reads CASGSGTSGQETQYF. The CDR3 DNA reads TGCGCCAGCGGCTCTGGGACTAGCGGACAAGAGACCCAGTACTTC.

V usage is TRBV6-1 and J usage is TRBJ1-5, with 8 bases that match TRBD1. The length of the CDR3 is 14 residues. V was clipped by 1 base and J by 10 bases; unmatched bases: 6. Germline CDR1 and CDR2: MNHNS and SASEGT. This chain's CDR3 is CASSEVAGGPPQHF. The CDR3 bases are TGTGCCAGCAGTGAAGTAGCAGGGGGCCCCCCCCAGCATTTT.

The chain recombines TRBV7-2 with TRBJ2-3; a possible D gene is TRBD2 (7 bases). V shed 5 bases and J shed 4 bases, with 13 bases lying between them. Germline CDR1 is SGHTA and CDR2 is FQGNSA. CDR3 size: 14 residues. The CDR3 region has the DNA TGTGCCAGCAGCCGGGCGGGGGCGGCAGATACGCAGTATTTT. Protein: CASSRAGAADTQYF.

The chain uses TRBV27 and TRBJ1-1, with TRBD1 as a possible D gene (5 bases). There are 13 residues in the CDR3. V was shortened by 6 bases and J by 9 bases, with 17 bases between the two germline ends. Germline V gene data show CDR1 as MNHEY and CDR2 as SMNVEV (reference sequence). This CDR3 is CASSPGLRPKAFF. The CDR3 DNA reads TGTGCCAGCAGCCCGGGACTGAGGCCGAAAGCTTTCTTT.

The V call is TRBV4-2, the J call TRBJ1-5, with D perhaps matching TRBD1 (5 bases). Trimming took off 0 bases at V and 1 base at J, with 16 bases between the two ends. The CDR3 length is 18 residues. Germline assignment: CDR1 LGHNA and CDR2 YNFKEQ. CDR3 nucleotides: TGTGCCAGCAGCCAAGAGTATCTCGGAGGGACGAGCAATCAGCCCCAGCATTTT. Translated: CASSQEYLGGTSNQPQHF.

V and J are TRBV28 and TRBJ2-5; weak D call: TRBD1 (6 bases). Germline CDR1 reads MDHEN; CDR2 reads SYDVKM. This CDR3 has 18 residues. Deletions cut 7 bases from V and 2 bases from J, with 26 bases between. The CDR3 here is CASKPGRAGDIWQETQYF. In DNA form, the CDR3 reads TGTGCCAGCAAACCGGGACGGGCAGGGGATATATGGCAAGAGACCCAGTACTTC.